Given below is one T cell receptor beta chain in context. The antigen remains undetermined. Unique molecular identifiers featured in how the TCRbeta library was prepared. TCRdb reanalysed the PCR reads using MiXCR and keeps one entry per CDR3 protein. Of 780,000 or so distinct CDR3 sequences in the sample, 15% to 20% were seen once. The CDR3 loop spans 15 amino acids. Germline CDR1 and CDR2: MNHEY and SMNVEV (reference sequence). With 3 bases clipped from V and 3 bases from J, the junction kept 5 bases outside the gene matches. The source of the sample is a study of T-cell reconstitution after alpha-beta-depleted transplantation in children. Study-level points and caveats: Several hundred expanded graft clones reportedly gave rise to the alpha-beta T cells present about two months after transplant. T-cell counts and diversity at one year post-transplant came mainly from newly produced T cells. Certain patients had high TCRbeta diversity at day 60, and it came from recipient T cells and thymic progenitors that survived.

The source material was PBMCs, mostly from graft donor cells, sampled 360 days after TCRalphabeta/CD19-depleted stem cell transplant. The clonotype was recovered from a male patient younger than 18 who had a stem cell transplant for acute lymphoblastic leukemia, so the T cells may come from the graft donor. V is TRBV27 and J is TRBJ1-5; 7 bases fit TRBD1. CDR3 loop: CASSFLGGSNQPQHF. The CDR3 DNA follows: TGTGCCAGCAGTTTCCTAGGGGGCTCCAATCAGCCCCAGCATTTT.